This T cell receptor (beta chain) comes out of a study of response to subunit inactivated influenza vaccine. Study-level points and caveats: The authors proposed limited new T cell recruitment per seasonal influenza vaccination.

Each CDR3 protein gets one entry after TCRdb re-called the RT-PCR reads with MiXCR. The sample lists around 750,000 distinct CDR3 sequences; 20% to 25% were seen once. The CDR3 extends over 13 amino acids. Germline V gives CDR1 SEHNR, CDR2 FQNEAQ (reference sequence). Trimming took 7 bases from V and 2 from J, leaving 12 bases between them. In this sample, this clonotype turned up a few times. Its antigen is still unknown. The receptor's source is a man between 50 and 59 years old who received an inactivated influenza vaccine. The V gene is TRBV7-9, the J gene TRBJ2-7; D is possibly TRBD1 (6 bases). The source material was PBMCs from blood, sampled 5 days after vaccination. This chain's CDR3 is CASTQTGAYEQYF. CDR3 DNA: TGTGCCAGCACCCAGACAGGAGCCTACGAGCAGTACTTC.